Listed below are T cell receptor beta chains from one sample, sequenced in a study of control samples from healthy donors and cancer patients. Using immunoSEQ multiplex PCR, the repertoire was profiled, and TCRdb retains in-frame clones only, with some absent. Seen here are tens of thousands of clones, around 87% observed once, and the top ten hold about 1.6%. Sequencing was performed on PBMCs. These receptor sequences come from a woman aged 40 to 50 with lung cancer. CDR3s include the opening cysteine and the closing phenylalanine or tryptophan. The D gene is left open where the match is weak. Clone size is shown for a subset of rows, as once, few, many or a class of expanded clone.

v_gene	d_gene	abundance	j_gene	CDR3aa	CDR3nt
TRBV12-3/TRBV12-4	NA	NA	TRBJ2-7	CASSPALEQYF	TGTGCCAGCAGTCCAGCCCTCGAGCAGTACTTC
TRBV28	NA	NA	TRBJ1-5	CASSPGPLNKPQHF	TGTGCCAGCAGCCCTGGACCGCTCAATAAGCCCCAGCATTTT
TRBV5-4	NA	NA	TRBJ2-3	CASSPRAGGGDTQYF	TGTGCCAGCAGCCCGAGGGCCGGAGGAGGAGATACGCAGTATTTT
TRBV30	NA	once	TRBJ1-1	CAWSDLLNTEAFF	TGTGCCTGGAGTGACCTATTGAACACTGAAGCTTTCTTT
TRBV28	NA	few	TRBJ1-2	CASSPQTGSEAAF	TGTGCCAGCAGTCCCCAGACCGGGTCAGAGGCTGCCTTC
TRBV28	NA	NA	TRBJ1-1	CASSFLRENTEAFF	TGTGCCAGCAGTTTTCTGCGGGAGAACACTGAAGCTTTCTTT
TRBV29-1	NA	NA	TRBJ2-2	CSVDGRQNTGELFF	TGCAGCGTTGACGGCCGCCAGAACACCGGGGAGCTGTTTTTT
TRBV6-1	TRBD1	few	TRBJ1-2	CASSESDGQGAAGYTF	TGTGCCAGCAGTGAAAGTGATGGTCAGGGGGCTGCTGGCTACACCTTC
TRBV5-5	NA	NA	TRBJ1-2	CASSLTWTDPGGYTF	TGTGCCAGCAGCTTGACCTGGACAGACCCTGGTGGCTACACCTTC
TRBV20-1	TRBD1	NA	TRBJ1-6	CSASVGGLYSPLHF	TGCAGTGCTAGTGTAGGGGGCCTCTATTCACCCCTCCACTTT
TRBV24-1	NA	NA	TRBJ2-2	CATSDLQVGARGFDTGELFF	TGTGCCACCAGTGATTTGCAAGTGGGGGCTCGGGGTTTCGACACCGGGGAGCTGTTTTTT
TRBV10-1	NA	once	TRBJ2-3	CASSESGVLADTQYF	TGCGCCAGCAGTGAGTCGGGAGTGTTGGCAGATACGCAGTATTTT
TRBV11-3	NA	NA	TRBJ1-2	CASSLGRGPTNYGYTF	TGTGCCAGCAGCTTAGGCAGGGGACCGACTAACTATGGCTACACCTTC
TRBV19	TRBD1	once	TRBJ2-7	CASSAGTGGSYEQYF	TGTGCCAGTAGCGCCGGGACAGGGGGTTCCTACGAGCAGTACTTC
TRBV5-1	NA	NA	TRBJ1-2	CASSEGYRSPGYTF	TGCGCCAGCAGTGAGGGTTACAGGAGTCCTGGCTACACCTTC
TRBV28	NA	NA	TRBJ1-5	CASSEHLGNQPQHF	TGTGCCAGCAGTGAACACCTTGGAAATCAGCCCCAGCATTTT
TRBV19	NA	NA	TRBJ1-5	CASTPTVRGFNQPQHF	TGTGCCAGTACCCCCACTGTTCGGGGCTTCAATCAGCCCCAGCATTTT
TRBV4-2	NA	NA	TRBJ1-5	CASSLSRASDRPQHF	TGTGCCAGCAGCCTCAGCAGAGCTTCCGACCGGCCCCAGCATTTT
TRBV6-6	NA	NA	TRBJ1-3	CASIPTVGVSGNTIYF	TGTGCCAGCATCCCCACGGTGGGGGTTTCTGGAAACACCATATATTTT
TRBV29-1	TRBD1	NA	TRBJ2-7	CSVGQESYEQYF	TGCAGCGTCGGACAGGAATCCTACGAGCAGTACTTC
TRBV14	NA	NA	TRBJ1-1	CASSQEVFMNTEAFF	TGTGCCAGCAGCCAAGAAGTCTTTATGAACACTGAAGCTTTCTTT
TRBV28	TRBD1	NA	TRBJ1-6	CASSLRERDSKKNSPLHF	TGTGCCAGCAGTTTAAGAGAGCGGGACAGTAAAAAGAATTCACCCCTCCACTTT
TRBV5-1	TRBD1	NA	TRBJ1-2	CASSLMTGFDYGYTF	TGCGCCAGCAGCTTGATGACAGGGTTCGATTATGGCTACACCTTC
TRBV6-5	NA	NA	TRBJ1-1	CASRDQGSRTEAFF	TGTGCCAGCAGGGATCAGGGAAGTAGGACTGAAGCTTTCTTT
TRBV3-1/TRBV3-2	NA	NA	TRBJ1-3	CASSRQERNTIYF	TGTGCCAGCAGTAGACAGGAACGAAACACCATATATTTT
TRBV6-5	TRBD2	NA	TRBJ2-7	CASSRDYTREQYF	TGTGCCAGCAGCCGGGACTACACCCGGGAGCAGTACTTC
TRBV3-1/TRBV3-2	TRBD2	NA	TRBJ2-1	CASSQALAGGYNEQFF	TGTGCCAGCAGCCAAGCACTAGCGGGGGGGTACAATGAGCAGTTCTTC
TRBV27	TRBD1	NA	TRBJ2-5	CASRRDRAATQYF	TGTGCCAGCAGAAGGGACAGGGCTGCGACCCAGTACTTC
TRBV7-9	NA	NA	TRBJ2-7	CASSLVSDEQYF	TGTGCCAGCAGCTTAGTCTCGGACGAGCAGTACTTC
TRBV5-6	NA	once	TRBJ1-1	CASSLTAGSLLGAFF	TGTGCCAGCAGCTTGACGGCCGGCAGCCTGTTGGGTGCTTTCTTT
TRBV5-4	TRBD2	once	TRBJ2-7	CASSSGLNYEQYF	TGTGCCAGCAGCTCGGGACTAAATTACGAGCAGTACTTC
TRBV28	NA	NA	TRBJ1-5	CASTQTEINQPQHF	TGTGCCAGCACCCAGACAGAAATCAATCAGCCCCAGCATTTT
TRBV19	TRBD1	NA	TRBJ2-7	CASSDPGTGSFYEQYF	TGTGCCAGTAGTGACCCTGGGACAGGTAGTTTCTACGAGCAGTACTTC
TRBV5-6	TRBD2	NA	TRBJ2-7	CASSPLDRGGGAYEQYF	TGTGCCAGCAGCCCCCTCGACCGGGGCGGGGGGGCCTACGAGCAGTACTTC
TRBV9	TRBD1	NA	TRBJ1-2	CASSGIGTEGYGYTF	TGTGCCAGCAGCGGGATCGGGACAGAGGGTTATGGCTACACCTTC
TRBV12-3/TRBV12-4	NA	once	TRBJ2-3	CASSLTFWDTQYF	TGTGCCAGCAGCCTCACCTTTTGGGATACGCAGTATTTT
TRBV14	NA	NA	TRBJ1-2	CASSKNYGYTF	TGTGCCAGCAGTAAGAACTATGGCTACACCTTC
TRBV29-1	NA	NA	TRBJ1-2	CSVGTNYGYTF	TGCAGCGTTGGCACTAACTATGGCTACACCTTC
TRBV29-1	NA	once	TRBJ1-1	CSVEAVQATETFF	TGCAGCGTTGAAGCAGTACAGGCGACGGAAACTTTCTTT
TRBV24-1	NA	NA	TRBJ2-5	CATSGGSGLQETQYF	TGTGCCACCAGTGGAGGGAGCGGGCTCCAAGAGACCCAGTACTTC
TRBV5-6	NA	NA	TRBJ2-5	CASSLARAGRQETQYF	TGTGCCAGCAGCTTGGCTAGGGCAGGGCGTCAAGAGACCCAGTACTTC
TRBV15	TRBD1	NA	TRBJ2-7	CATSGDRDYEQYF	TGTGCCACCAGCGGGGACAGGGACTACGAGCAGTACTTC
TRBV5-1	TRBD1	NA	TRBJ1-2	CASSLTGDRGYTF	TGCGCCAGCAGCTTGACAGGGGATCGTGGCTACACCTTC
TRBV5-4	NA	once	TRBJ1-2	CASSLGRTYGYTF	TGTGCCAGCAGCTTGGGACGGACGTATGGCTACACCTTC
TRBV27	TRBD1	NA	TRBJ2-6	CASSLLTGGFSSGANVLTF	TGTGCCAGCAGTTTACTTACAGGGGGCTTCAGCTCTGGGGCCAACGTCCTGACTTTC
TRBV4-3	NA	NA	TRBJ1-2	CASSQGNYGYTF	TGCGCCAGCAGCCAAGGAAACTATGGCTACACCTTC
TRBV4-1	NA	NA	TRBJ1-3	CASRDRTAENTIYF	TGCGCCAGCAGAGACAGGACCGCGGAAAACACCATATATTTT
TRBV5-4	TRBD1	NA	TRBJ2-5	CASSLTQGAWETQYF	TGTGCCAGCAGCTTGACACAGGGGGCATGGGAGACCCAGTACTTC
TRBV19	NA	NA	TRBJ1-1	CASSSPKNTEAFF	TGTGCCAGTTCCTCGCCCAAGAACACTGAAGCTTTCTTT
TRBV4-2	TRBD2	NA	TRBJ2-7	CASSQEPTSPTYEQYF	TGTGCCAGCAGCCAAGAACCGACTAGCCCCACCTACGAGCAGTACTTC
TRBV28	TRBD2	NA	TRBJ2-3	CASSPYGLAGTDTQYF	TGTGCCAGCAGTCCGTATGGACTAGCAGGCACAGATACGCAGTATTTT
TRBV24-1	NA	once	TRBJ2-2	CASNGVTGELFF	TGTGCCAGCAACGGGGTAACCGGGGAGCTGTTTTTT
TRBV5-5	NA	NA	TRBJ1-4	CASSYDGNEKLFF	TGTGCCAGCAGCTATGACGGGAATGAAAAACTGTTTTTT
TRBV12-3/TRBV12-4	NA	NA	TRBJ1-5	CASSFRHHWPQHF	TGTGCCAGCAGTTTCCGGCACCATTGGCCCCAGCATTTT